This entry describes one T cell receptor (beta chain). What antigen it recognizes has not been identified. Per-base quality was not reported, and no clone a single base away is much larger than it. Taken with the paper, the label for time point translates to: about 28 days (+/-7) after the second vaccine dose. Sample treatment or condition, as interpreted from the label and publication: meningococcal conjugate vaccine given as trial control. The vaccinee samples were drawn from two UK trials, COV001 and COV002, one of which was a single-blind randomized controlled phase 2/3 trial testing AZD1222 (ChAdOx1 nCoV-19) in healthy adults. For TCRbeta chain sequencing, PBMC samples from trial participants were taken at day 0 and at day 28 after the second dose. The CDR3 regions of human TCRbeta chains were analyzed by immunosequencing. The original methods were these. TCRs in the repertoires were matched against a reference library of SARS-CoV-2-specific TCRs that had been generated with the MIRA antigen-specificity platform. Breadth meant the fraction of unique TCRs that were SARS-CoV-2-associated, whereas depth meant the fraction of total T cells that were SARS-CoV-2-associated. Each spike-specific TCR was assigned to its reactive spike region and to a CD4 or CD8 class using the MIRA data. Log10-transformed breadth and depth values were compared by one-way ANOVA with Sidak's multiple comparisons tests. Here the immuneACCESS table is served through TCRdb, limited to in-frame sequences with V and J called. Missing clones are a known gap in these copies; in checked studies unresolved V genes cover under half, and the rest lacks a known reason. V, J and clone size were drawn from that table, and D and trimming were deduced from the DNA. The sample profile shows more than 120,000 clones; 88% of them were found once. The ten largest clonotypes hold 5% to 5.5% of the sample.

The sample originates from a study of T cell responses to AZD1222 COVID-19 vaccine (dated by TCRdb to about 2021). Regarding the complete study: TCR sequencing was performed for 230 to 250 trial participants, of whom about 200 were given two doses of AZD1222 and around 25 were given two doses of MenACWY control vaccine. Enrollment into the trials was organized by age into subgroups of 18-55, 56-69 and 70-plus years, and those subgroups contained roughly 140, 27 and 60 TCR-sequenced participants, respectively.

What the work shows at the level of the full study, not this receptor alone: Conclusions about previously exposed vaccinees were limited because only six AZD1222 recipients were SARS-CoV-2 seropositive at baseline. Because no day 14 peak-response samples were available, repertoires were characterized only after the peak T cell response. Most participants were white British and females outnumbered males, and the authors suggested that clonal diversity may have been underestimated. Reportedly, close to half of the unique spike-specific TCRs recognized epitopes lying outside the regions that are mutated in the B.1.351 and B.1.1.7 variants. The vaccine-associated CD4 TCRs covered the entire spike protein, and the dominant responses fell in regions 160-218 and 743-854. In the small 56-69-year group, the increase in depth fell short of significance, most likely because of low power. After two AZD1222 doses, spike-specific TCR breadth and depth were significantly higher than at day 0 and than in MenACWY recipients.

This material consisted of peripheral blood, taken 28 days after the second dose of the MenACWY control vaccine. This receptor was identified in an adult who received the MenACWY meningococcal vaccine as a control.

CDR3 loop: CASSETGTYQETQYF. At the DNA level, the sequence is TGTGCCAGCAGCGAGACAGGGACGTACCAAGAGACCCAGTACTTC. The V and J genes are TRBV7-9 and TRBJ2-5; the junction holds 7 bases that match TRBD1. Ends trimmed: V by 5 bases, J by 0 bases; bases unmatched to a gene: 6. The CDR3, from cysteine to phenylalanine, totals 15 residues. CDR3 DNA is the only sequence kept; it has 45 bases, read in frame from the first base. CDR1 is given as SEHNR and CDR2 as FQNEAQ, both from the germline V gene (reference sequence).